This T cell receptor (beta chain) was sequenced during a study of blood T cells in healthy people across ages. CDR3 length equals 12 residues. Germline trimming cut 3 bases from V and 9 bases from J; bases unmatched to any gene: 2. From germline, CDR1 is KGHDR and CDR2 SFDVKD. Next came a second PCR, run for roughly 7 to 12 cycles, which used a sample-barcoded 5' primer along with a J-beta primer mix. TCRdb called the 5' RACE reads again in MiXCR, with one record for every CDR3 protein. The table records about 640,000 distinct CDR3 sequences, under 65% of them present only once. Specimen: blood. The V call is TRBV24-1, the J call TRBJ2-7; TRBD1 aligns across 9 bases. This clonotype originated in a man aged 60 to 75 in good health. In nucleotides, the CDR3 is TGTGCCACCAGTGATCCGGGACAGGGGCAGTACTTC. It encodes CATSDPGQGQYF.